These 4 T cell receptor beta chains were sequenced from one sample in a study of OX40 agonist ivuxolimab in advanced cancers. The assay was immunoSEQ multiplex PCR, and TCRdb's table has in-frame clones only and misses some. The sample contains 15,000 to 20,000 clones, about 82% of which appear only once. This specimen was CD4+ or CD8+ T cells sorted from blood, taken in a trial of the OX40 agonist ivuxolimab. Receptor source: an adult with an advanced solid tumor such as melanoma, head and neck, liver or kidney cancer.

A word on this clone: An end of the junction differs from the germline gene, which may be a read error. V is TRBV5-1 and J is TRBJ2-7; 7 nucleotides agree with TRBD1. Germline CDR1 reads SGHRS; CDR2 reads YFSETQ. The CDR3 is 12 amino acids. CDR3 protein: CASSGTAYGQYF. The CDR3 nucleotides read TGCGCCAGTTCGGGGACAGCCTACGGGCAGTACTTC.

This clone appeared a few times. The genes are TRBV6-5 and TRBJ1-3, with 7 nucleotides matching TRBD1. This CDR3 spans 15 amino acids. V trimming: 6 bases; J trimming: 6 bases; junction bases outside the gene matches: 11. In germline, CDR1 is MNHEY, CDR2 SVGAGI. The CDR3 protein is CASSRRGTALNTIYF. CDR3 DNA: TGTGCCAGCAGCCGAAGAGGGACAGCTCTAAACACCATATATTTT.

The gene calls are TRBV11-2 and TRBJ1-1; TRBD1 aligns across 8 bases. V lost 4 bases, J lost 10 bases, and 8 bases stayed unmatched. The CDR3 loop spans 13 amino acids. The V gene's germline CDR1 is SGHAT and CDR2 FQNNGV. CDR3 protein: CASSYRGDGRAFF. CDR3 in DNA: TGTGCCAGCAGCTACAGGGGGGACGGTAGAGCTTTCTTT.

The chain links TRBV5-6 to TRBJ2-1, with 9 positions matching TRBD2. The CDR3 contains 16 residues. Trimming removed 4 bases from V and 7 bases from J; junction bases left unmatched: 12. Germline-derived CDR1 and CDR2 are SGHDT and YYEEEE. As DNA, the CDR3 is TGTGCCAGCAGCCCCCCGGCAGCGGGGGGTCGTAATGAGCAGTTCTTC. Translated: CASSPPAAGGRNEQFF. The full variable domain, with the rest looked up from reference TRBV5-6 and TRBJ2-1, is DAGVTQSPTHLIKTRGQQVTLRCSPKSGHDTVSWYQQALGQGPQFIFQYYEEEERQRGNFPDRFSGHQFPNYSSELNVNALLLGDSALYLCASSPPAAGGRNEQFFGPGTRLTVL.